This TCR beta chain originates from a study of cytomegalovirus exposure and HLA in healthy donors (dated 2017 in TCRdb). As for the study more broadly: According to an earlier analysis of 450 to 650 of the donors, 150 million to 200 million T cells yielded 90 million to 130 million unique TCR beta sequences and about 280 Gb of sequence data. HLA typing covered class I and class II loci at four-digit resolution. Because of strong linkage in the cohort, five DR-DQ haplotypes were treated as single units for association and clustering. Every repertoire in the discovery cohort had been generated on one and the same sequencing platform. Donor age, sex, ethnicity and CMV serostatus were collected together with the repertoire data. Rather than using new phenotypic data, the later analysis identified candidate immune exposures from TCR beta sequences and from how often those sequences occurred across donors. In addition to the first cohort of roughly 700 subjects, a separate validation cohort of some 120 different subjects was used. A later genetic analysis used genome-wide SNP genotypes for about 60% of the 666 donors, treating that subset as a discovery cohort. A later analysis re-analyzed previously published TCR beta repertoires from approximately 670 donors and added high-resolution HLA genotyping to study TCR occurrence patterns. To predict cytomegalovirus infection status, the study brought together high-throughput TCR immunosequencing, statistical association of individual TCRs with disease status, and machine learning. On average, about 200,000 unique TCR beta nucleotide sequences were sequenced per donor among 398 genotyped donors of the cohort, with around 19% of those sequences being non-productive. Roughly 300 gigabases of sequencing data and some 85 million unique TCR sequences were included in an early release covering roughly 600 HLA-typed donors. The number of typed donors differed by locus: roughly 620-640 for A, B, C, DRB1 and DQB1; roughly 510 for DQA1; 606 for DPA1; and around 490 for DPB1. To decide whether each TCR beta V gene segment behaved as functional or pseudogenic, an earlier analysis of nearly 600 of the donors relied on high-throughput TCR beta sequencing. The study aimed to test whether cataloging public T cell receptors could reveal signatures of past pathogen exposure. Of the 300 to 450 genotyped donors, more than 75% were placed in the genetic ancestry cluster associated with self-reported Caucasian donors. The study used immunosequencing to profile the T cell repertoires of 670 or so subjects and linked those repertoires to cytomegalovirus serostatus. Points the paper makes about the study in general: At a false discovery rate of 0.05, a later analysis linked fewer than 20,000 TCR beta sequences to specific HLA alleles. A total of fewer than 200 TCR beta chains were listed by the study as associated with cytomegalovirus. Immune exposure information for the cohort was limited to CMV serostatus. The earlier analysis of about 600 of the donors excluded around 17 rarely observed V segments, including chromosome 9 orphons, because counts were too low. A later analysis reported that several top co-occurrence clusters appeared linked to parvovirus B19, influenza, CMV and Epstein-Barr virus. Most CMV-associated TCR beta chains appeared to be HLA-restricted in a later analysis, and the HLA associations seemed to be driven largely by CMV exposure. A further reported finding was that TCR beta sequences accurately predicted the HLA-A and HLA-B alleles for most subjects in the first cohort. The authors suggested that the approach could potentially be extended to other disease states and immunological phenotypes. The 87-base-pair reads could not distinguish some IMGT-functional V segments, including TRBV6-2 and TRBV6-3, so those segments were excluded. Compared with the roughly 700-donor mean, donors in an Asian-associated ancestry cluster had fewer N-insertions in productive TCRs, according to a later genetic analysis. In vitro tests confirmed that three of the cytomegalovirus-associated TCR beta chains recognize cytomegalovirus antigens. Sequencing depth was assumed to be roughly uniform across donors in the presence/absence analyses, though that assumption may not hold. Because some donors lacked HLA typing at each locus, the association tests relied only on the typed subset. This cohort had only TCR beta chains sequenced, and the lack of alpha or paired-chain data limited which features could be detected. In a later analysis, HLA-associated TCR beta chains showed more clonal expansion and lower generation probabilities than non-associated chains that were equally common. The classifier was reported to diagnose cytomegalovirus status with high specificity and sensitivity in both the original cohort and the validation cohort. A cluster of highly shared sequence variants was judged likely to represent a technical artifact of the sequencing pipeline. When HLA alleles, especially DR and DQ, strongly co-occurred, attributing TCR associations to individual alleles was difficult. A later analysis found that TCR association rates varied across HLA loci, with DRB1 alleles showing the most associated TCRs and HLA-C alleles the fewest. Most TCR sequences were observed very rarely across donors, whereas some public TCRs were present in many individuals. In an earlier analysis of about 600 of the donors, most TCR beta V segments appeared in productive rearrangements about 90% or about 30% of the time, broadly matching IMGT annotations. Linkage disequilibrium might explain the correlated functional status among segregating V segments, but an unknown experimental factor could not be excluded. A later genetic analysis associated a missense DCLRE1C variant with V-gene and J-gene trimming of TCR beta chains, and an independent cohort replicated the association.

Library method: the immunoSEQ multiplex PCR assay. For the multiplex PCR, a mixture combining 60 forward primers for TCR Vbeta segments and 13 reverse primers for TCR Jbeta segments was used. Amplification of the CDR3 region of rearranged TCR beta genes was performed with a multiplex PCR assay on genomic DNA. The Illumina HiSeq System was used to sequence the amplified TCR beta libraries as 87-base-pair reads. The study's processing was this. In a later analysis, roughly 80 million unique TCR beta chains were counted across the approximately 620 repertoires, and about 10 million of these chains were shared by at least two donors. To remove PCR and sequencing errors, raw reads were error-corrected and collapsed into unique sequences using a nearest-neighbor algorithm that merged closely related sequences. To assign V, D and J gene segments, CDR3 sequences were aligned to IMGT reference sequences. For a sequence to be retained, at least a six-nucleotide match to both a V gene segment and a J gene segment was required. Rearrangements were called productive when the CDR3 lacked stop codons and stayed in frame with V and J; all others were non-productive. CDR3 was defined by IMGT convention, running from the second conserved V-encoded cysteine to the conserved J-encoded phenylalanine. In an earlier analysis of some 550 of the donors, sequences lacking an unambiguous match to a single V gene segment were excluded. An earlier analysis of around 600 of the donors classified V segments as functional when productive rearrangements were above 56.7% and as segregating when the standard deviation between donors was above 5%. A statistical classification framework was built to diagnose cytomegalovirus status from the catalog of TCR beta chain sequences. In a later analysis, V and J genes were assigned by comparing TCR nucleotide sequences against IMGT/GENE-DB human TR gene sequences. In a later analysis, CDR3 sequences and most-parsimonious VDJ recombination scenarios were assigned using the TCRdist pipeline. A later analysis defined each TCR beta chain by its CDR3 amino acid sequence plus V-gene family, and excluded reads lacking a unique V-gene family. To address suspected cross-contamination and a sequencing artifact, a later analysis removed a few hundred highly shared, low-generation-probability nucleotide sequences. A later analysis calculated a clonal expansion index for each public chain from normalized within-repertoire ranks of inferred template counts. In a later analysis, generation probabilities were computed with a VDJ recombination model fitted to out-of-frame rearrangements, and the resulting probabilities were checked against IGoR. A later analysis scored TCR-TCR, TCR-HLA and TCR-CMV co-occurrence with hypergeometric tests, applying a repertoire-size bias correction to TCR pairs. In a later analysis, false discovery rates were estimated by permuting HLA or CMV assignments 20 times. A later analysis grouped co-occurring TCRs with DBSCAN, adding TCRdist sequence similarity when clustering within HLA-allele-positive subsets. For co-occurrence clustering, repertoires with fewer than 30,000 or more than 120,000 public chains were excluded, along with five repertoires with anomalous nucleotide sharing. TCRdb stores this immuneACCESS table with in-frame sequences only. Part of the clones is absent; in the studies checked, under half of the shortfall reflects unresolved V genes, and no reason is known for the rest. Clonal size and the V and J genes are those of that table, whereas D and trimming came from the DNA. In this sample the table shows around 130,000 clones, around 77% of which occur a single time. Of the sample, 1% to 1.5% falls within the top ten clones.

Details on this clone: The clone's antigen remains unknown. No base qualities exist here, and no much larger clone lies one base off it.

The CDR3 measures 14 amino acids from cysteine to phenylalanine. The read is trimmed to its CDR3 DNA, 42 bases read in frame from base 1. Per the germline V gene, MDHEN is the CDR1 and SYDVKM is the CDR2. V is pruned by 5 bases and J by 8 bases, leaving 7 bases of the junction without a gene match. In total, over 600 healthy bone marrow donors made up the cohort. At the time of sampling, every cohort member was nominally healthy, though immune exposures that went unrecorded were likely present. The donor was CMV seronegative and belonged to the group of 320 or so seronegative cohort members. Every donor gave a peripheral blood sample, and the peripheral blood mononuclear cells from that sample were used for TCR beta sequencing. The Qiagen DNeasy Blood Extraction Kit was used to extract genomic DNA from the blood cell samples.

This TCR came from a man between 50 and 59 years old in good health and CMV-seronegative. What was sequenced was PBMCs. The chain joins TRBV28 to TRBJ2-2; TRBD1 fits 8 bases in the junction. The CDR3 in this case is CASSNWDRLGELFF. The DNA is as follows: TGTGCCAGCAGTAACTGGGACAGGTTAGGGGAGCTGTTTTTT.